This note documents a single TCR beta chain sequence. The target antigen is unknown. The data are from a study of T cell repertoires and HLA-DP antigens. The wider study: Donors were two male and one female, aged 18-to-29 to 60-to-69. Study-level points and caveats: No separate analysis of naive versus memory CD4+ cells was done.

Produced via immunoSEQ multiplex PCR; TCRdb's table is partial and in-frame only. The sample has about 73,000 clones, around 80% seen once. The CDR3 has 16 residues. The junction had 5 bases not matched to a gene; V was cut back by 6 bases and J by 3 bases. Germline CDR1 and CDR2: SNHLY and FYNNEI. The receptor was derived from a man between 60 and 75 years old in good health and CMV-seronegative. J is TRBJ2-3 and V is TRBV2; 14 nucleotides agree with TRBD2. Sequenced input: CD4+ T cells from PBMCs. The CDR3 loop reads CASRPRTSGGTDTQYF. The CDR3 DNA follows: TGTGCCAGCAGACCCCGGACTAGCGGGGGGACAGATACGCAGTATTTT. Full variable domain (remainder filled in from reference TRBV2 and TRBJ2-3): EPEVTQTPSHQVTQMGQEVILRCVPISNHLYFYWYRQILGQKVEFLVSFYNNEISEKSEIFDDQFSVERPDGSNFTLKIRSTKLEDSAMYFCASRPRTSGGTDTQYFGPGTRLTVL.